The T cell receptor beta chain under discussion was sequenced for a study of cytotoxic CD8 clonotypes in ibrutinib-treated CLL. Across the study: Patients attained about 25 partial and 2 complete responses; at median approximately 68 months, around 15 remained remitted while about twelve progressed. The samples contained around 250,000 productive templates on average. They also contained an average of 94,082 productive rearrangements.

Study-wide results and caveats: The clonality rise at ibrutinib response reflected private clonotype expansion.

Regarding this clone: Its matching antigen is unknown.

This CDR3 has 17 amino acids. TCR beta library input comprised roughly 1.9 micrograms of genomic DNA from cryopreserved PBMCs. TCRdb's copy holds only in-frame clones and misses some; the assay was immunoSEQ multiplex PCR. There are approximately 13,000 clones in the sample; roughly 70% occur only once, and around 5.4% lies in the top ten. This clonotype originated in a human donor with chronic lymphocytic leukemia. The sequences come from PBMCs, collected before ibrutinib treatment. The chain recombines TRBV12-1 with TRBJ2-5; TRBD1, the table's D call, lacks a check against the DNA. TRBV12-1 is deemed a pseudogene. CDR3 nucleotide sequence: TGTGCCAGCAGCTTTGCGGCGGACAGGGACCCCGTACGGACCCAGTACTTC. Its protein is CASSFAADRDPVRTQYF.